The T cell receptor beta chain described here comes from a study of blood T cell repertoires in COVID-19. Study in general: Italy, Spain and the United States were the sources of the convalescent and acute COVID-19 samples. T cells, B-cell-depleted T cells, or PBMCs provided the cDNA or gDNA that served as material.

As handled by the study authors: Reference gene primers were amplified, and this amplification served to estimate nucleated cell counts. Method: immunoSEQ multiplex PCR; TCRdb's copy keeps in-frame clones and lacks some. Clonal size and the V and J genes are those of that table, whereas D and trimming came from the DNA. The sample includes some 20,000 clones, 75% to 85% of them seen just once. The CDR3 is 17 residues long. Trimming removed 4 bases from V and 5 bases from J; junction bases left unmatched: 15. CDR1 is SGDLS and CDR2 is YYNGEE in the germline V gene. Sample: peripheral blood. The origin of this receptor is an elderly man with acute or convalescent COVID-19. The chain employs TRBV9 and TRBJ2-7; 10 nucleotides align to TRBD1. CDR3 region: CASSPRNPGQGIHEQYF. The CDR3 DNA sequence: TGTGCCAGCAGCCCCCGAAACCCGGGACAGGGGATCCACGAGCAGTACTTC.